The 30 T cell receptor beta chains listed next were all sequenced from one sample in a study of blood T cell repertoires in COVID-19. Method: immunoSEQ multiplex PCR; TCRdb's copy keeps in-frame clones and lacks some. The sample records hundreds of thousands of clones, approximately 92% being singletons. Sequencing was performed on PBMCs or T cells enriched from blood (not recorded which). These receptors were collected from a man between 18 and 35 years old who had recovered from COVID-19.

DNA for the CDR3: TGCGCCAGCCGGGGGATCTATGGGAGGGGCCAAGAGACCCAGTACTTC. It encodes CASRGIYGRGQETQYF. The V and J genes are TRBV5-1 and TRBJ2-5, with TRBD2 matching 7 bases. Trimming at V came to 7 bases and at J to 1 base, leaving 13 bases not matched to a gene. CDR1 SGHRS and CDR2 YFSETQ come from the germline V gene. The CDR3 is 16 amino acids. Full variable domain (remainder filled in from reference TRBV5-1 and TRBJ2-5): KAGVTQTPRYLIKTRGQQVTLSCSPISGHRSVSWYQQTPGQGLQFLFEYFSETQRNKGNFPGRFSGRQFSNSRSEMNVSTLELGDSALYLCASRGIYGRGQETQYFGPGTRLLVL.

This chain joins TRBV12-3 or TRBV12-4 and TRBJ1-1; perhaps TRBD1 as D (5 bases). This CDR3 region has 13 residues. Trimming removed 6 bases at V and 3 bases at J, with 11 bases between. The CDR3 loop is CASSQGSYTEAFF. The CDR3 DNA reads TGTGCCAGCAGCCAGGGATCGTACACTGAAGCTTTCTTT.

The gene calls are TRBV10-3 and TRBJ2-1; 8 bases match TRBD2. The germline gives CDR1 ENHRY, CDR2 SYGVKD. The CDR3 runs 14 residues. V shed 8 bases, J shed 4 bases, and the junction held 7 bases outside the gene matches. The chain's CDR3 is CAIGRPGGYNEQFF. The CDR3 nucleotides are TGTGCCATCGGGAGGCCGGGAGGGTACAATGAGCAGTTCTTC.

The J gene is TRBJ2-6, the V gene TRBV6-2 or TRBV6-3, with unresolved D. This CDR3 region has 17 residues. Between the trimmed V and J ends, which lost 5 bases and 0 bases, there was a span of 14 bases. CDR1 is MNHEY and CDR2 is SVGEGT in the germline V gene. The CDR3 here is CASSPLLFDSGANVLTF. In DNA form, the CDR3 reads TGTGCCAGCAGTCCCCTGCTATTCGACTCTGGGGCCAACGTCCTGACTTTC.

The chain joins TRBV25-1 to TRBJ1-1; no clear D. The germline gives CDR1 MGHDK, CDR2 SYGVNS. This CDR3 has 13 amino acids. V gave up 3 bases and J gave up 0 bases, with 5 bases separating them. CDR3 sequence reads: CASSDGVNTEAFF. As DNA, the CDR3 is TGTGCCAGCAGTGACGGAGTGAACACTGAAGCTTTCTTT.

This chain connects TRBV19 to TRBJ1-5; no clear D. Deletions cut 7 bases from V and 4 bases from J, with 11 bases between. Germline CDR1 reads LNHDA; CDR2 reads SQIVND (reference sequence). The CDR3 consists of 13 residues. CDR3 DNA sequence: TGTGCCAGTAAATCGGGAGCGAATCAGCCCCAGCATTTT. Translated: CASKSGANQPQHF.

The chain has TRBV6-5 and TRBJ2-7, with 8 bases identical to TRBD1. The length of the CDR3 is 12 residues. V dropped 6 bases and J dropped 7; count of bases not matched to a gene: 5. CDR1 MNHEY and CDR2 SVGAGI come from the germline V gene. CDR3 sequence reads: CASRRTGLEQYF. DNA for the CDR3: TGTGCCAGCAGGCGGACAGGGTTGGAGCAGTACTTC.

This chain uses TRBV5-4 with TRBJ2-1; 12 nucleotides align to TRBD2. CDR3 length: 16 amino acids. Germline V gene data show CDR1 as SGHNT and CDR2 as YYREEE (reference sequence). The trim removed 5 bases at V and 3 bases at J, leaving 6 bases unmatched. CDR3 in DNA: TGTGCCAGCAGGTACCCTAGCGGGAGGGACTACAATGAGCAGTTCTTC. It is translated as CASRYPSGRDYNEQFF.

V is TRBV28 and J is TRBJ1-5, with 7 bases aligning to TRBD1. The CDR3 covers 15 residues. Germline V gene sequence: CDR1 MDHEN, CDR2 SYDVKM. V trimming: 6 bases; J trimming: 3 bases; junction bases outside the gene matches: 8. In nucleotides, the CDR3 is TGTGCCAGCAGCACCCGGGACAGTCCCAATCAGCCCCAGCATTTT. Protein sequence: CASSTRDSPNQPQHF.

This clone was found a few times. The chain combines TRBV27 with TRBJ2-2, with 13 bases that match TRBD2. Losses at the gene ends were 3 bases for V and 2 bases for J; bases not matched to a gene: 6. This CDR3 has 18 amino acids. Looked up from germline, CDR1 is MNHEY and CDR2 is SMNVEV (reference sequence). DNA for the CDR3: TGTGCCAGCAGTTTCCAACTAGCGGGGGGGCCAAACACCGGGGAGCTGTTTTTT. Encoded protein: CASSFQLAGGPNTGELFF.

This rearrangement joins TRBV6-2 or TRBV6-3 to TRBJ2-1, with TRBD2 matching 12 bases. The germline V gene has CDR1 MNHEY and CDR2 SVGEGT. The CDR3 has 17 amino acids. V was clipped by 5 bases and J by 0 bases; unmatched bases: 5. DNA for the CDR3: TGTGCCAGCAGTCGGGGACTAGCGGGCAGCTCCTACAATGAGCAGTTCTTC. Protein sequence: CASSRGLAGSSYNEQFF.

This chain connects TRBV5-1 to TRBJ1-6; tentative D call: TRBD1 (5 bases). There are 13 residues in the CDR3. From germline, CDR1 is SGHRS and CDR2 YFSETQ. V gave up 4 bases and J gave up 11 bases, with 13 bases separating them. The CDR3 coding sequence is TGCGCCAGCAGCCTTGACAGTATGGCACCCCTCCACTTT. Its protein is CASSLDSMAPLHF.

V usage is TRBV15 and J usage is TRBJ1-2, with TRBD1 matching 7 bases. The CDR3 loop spans 14 amino acids. After removal of 3 bases from V and 4 bases from J, the junction contained 5 bases not matched to a gene. Germline V lookup: CDR1 LNHNV, CDR2 YYDKDF (reference sequence). The DNA for the CDR3 is TGTGCCACCAGCAGGGACCGGACAGGCTATGGCTACACCTTC. Residues: CATSRDRTGYGYTF.

In its sample, this clone was seen once. The V and J genes are TRBV6-4 and TRBJ1-2, with 7 bases fitting TRBD1. This CDR3 has 17 amino acids. Unmatched junction bases numbered 13, after V lost 2 bases and J lost 4 bases. Per germline, CDR1 MRHNA and CDR2 SNTAGT. The CDR3 sequence is CASSDVQGRRRGYGYTF. The CDR3, as DNA: TGTGCCAGCAGTGACGTACAGGGGCGTCGGCGTGGCTATGGCTACACCTTC.

This clone has just a few counts. V usage is TRBV6-5 and J usage is TRBJ1-5, with a weak D call TRBD1 (6 bases). Germline CDR1 and CDR2: MNHEY and SVGAGI. The CDR3 is made up of 15 amino acids. V was trimmed by 7 bases and J by 3 bases, leaving 16 bases between them. Here the CDR3 DNA reads TGTGCCAGCAAGGACAGCAACTTTCTCAATCAGCCCCAGCATTTT. Protein sequence: CASKDSNFLNQPQHF.

The chain uses TRBV14 and TRBJ2-1; D possibly corresponds to TRBD1 (5 bases). Germline CDR1 reads SGHDN; CDR2 reads FVKESK. The ends were cut back, 1 base at V and 4 bases at J, with 8 bases in the middle. The CDR3 extends over 14 amino acids. CDR3: CASSQVRQYNEQFF. DNA for the CDR3: TGTGCCAGCAGCCAAGTACGACAGTACAATGAGCAGTTCTTC. The variable domain in full, with the rest retrieved from reference TRBV14 and TRBJ2-1, is EAGVTQFPSHSVIEKGQTVTLRCDPISGHDNLYWYRRVMGKEIKFLLHFVKESKQDESGMPNNRFLAERTGGTYSTLKVQPAELEDSGVYFCASSQVRQYNEQFFGPGTRLTVL.

The CDR3 protein is CASSLGQGGITEAFF. CDR3 bases: TGTGCCAGCAGCTTAGGACAGGGGGGAATTACTGAAGCTTTCTTT. The chain is built from TRBV7-9 and TRBJ1-1, with 9 bases that match TRBD1. CDR3 size: 15 residues. J gave up 5 bases and V 1 base, and 5 bases lay outside the gene matches. The germline V gene has CDR1 SEHNR and CDR2 FQNEAQ (reference sequence).

The chain joins TRBV11-2 to TRBJ1-4; D unclear. Trimming shortened V by 2 bases and J by 2 bases, and 12 bases separated the two germline ends. The CDR3 is 16 residues long. Germline V CDR1 and CDR2: SGHAT, FQNNGV. The CDR3 loop reads CASSLLLDSTNEKLFF. The CDR3 DNA reads as TGTGCCAGCAGCTTATTACTCGATTCCACTAATGAAAAACTGTTTTTT.

Only one count was recorded for this clone. J is TRBJ1-2 and V is TRBV7-9; D is unresolved. The germline gives CDR1 SEHNR, CDR2 FQNEAQ (reference sequence). Trimming took 4 bases from V and 0 from J, leaving 15 bases between them. The CDR3 extends over 16 amino acids. In DNA form, the CDR3 reads TGTGCCAGCAGCTCCCCCAGGTGGATCTCTAACTATGGCTACACCTTC. This encodes CASSSPRWISNYGYTF.

The CDR3 protein is CASSERNYGYTF. CDR3 DNA sequence: TGTGCCAGCAGTGAACGGAACTATGGCTACACCTTC. The rearrangement links TRBV2 to TRBJ1-2, with D uncertain. The CDR3 is made up of 12 amino acids. V lost 2 bases and J 2 bases, leaving 3 bases between the germline ends. CDR1 is SNHLY, CDR2 FYNNEI, per germline.

V is TRBV9 and J is TRBJ2-1; D ambiguous. Trimming cost V 2 bases and J 4 bases, with 10 bases left between them. The CDR3 is 14 residues long. Germline CDR1 SGDLS, CDR2 YYNGEE. For the CDR3, the DNA is TGTGCCAGCAGCGTTTTTCAGTCGTACAATGAGCAGTTCTTC. Translating gives CASSVFQSYNEQFF.

J is TRBJ2-1 and V is TRBV12-3 or TRBV12-4; possibly TRBD1 for D (6 bases). V was trimmed by 6 bases and J by 4 bases, leaving 10 bases between them. The CDR3 is 13 amino acids. The DNA of the CDR3 is TGTGCCAGCAGAACAGGGTCATACAATGAGCAGTTCTTC. Amino acid sequence: CASRTGSYNEQFF.

The rearrangement uses TRBV27 and TRBJ2-5; 7 bases map to TRBD1. V lost 8 bases and J lost 3; bases outside the gene matches: 15. The CDR3 sequence is 16 residues long. The V gene's germline CDR1 is MNHEY and CDR2 SMNVEV (reference sequence). The CDR3 DNA is TGTGCCAGCTTAAGTAGAGTAGCCACAGGGGAAGAGACCCAGTACTTC. The encoded protein is CASLSRVATGEETQYF.

The rearrangement joins TRBV11-2 to TRBJ1-1; 9 nucleotides match TRBD1. From germline, CDR1 is SGHAT and CDR2 FQNNGV. The CDR3 loop spans 16 amino acids. Losses at the gene ends were 3 bases for V and 1 base for J; bases not matched to a gene: 6. CDR3 region: CASSFGQGIKNTEAFF. In nucleotides, the CDR3 is TGTGCCAGCAGCTTCGGACAGGGGATAAAGAACACTGAAGCTTTCTTT.

V gene TRBV15 combines with J gene TRBJ2-3, with TRBD2 identical over 7 bases. CDR3 length equals 17 residues. Germline loops: CDR1 LNHNV, CDR2 YYDKDF (reference sequence). The junction had 11 bases not matched to a gene; V was cut back by 3 bases and J by 2 bases. The CDR3 coding sequence is TGTGCCACCAGCAGGGGGGAGGGCGGGGGACCCACAGATACGCAGTATTTT. Encoded protein: CATSRGEGGGPTDTQYF.

The rearrangement links TRBV7-6 to TRBJ2-1, with 10 bases lining up with TRBD2. Germline-derived CDR1 and CDR2 are SGHVS and FNYEAQ. The length of the CDR3 is 18 residues. V was pared by 5 bases and J by 2 bases, with 12 bases of the junction left unmatched. In DNA, the CDR3 is TGTGCCAGCAGCCCCACGGGACTAGCGACAAAACCCTACAATGAGCAGTTCTTC. Protein product: CASSPTGLATKPYNEQFF. Complete variable domain (other parts from reference TRBV7-6 and TRBJ2-1): GAGVSQSPRYKVTKRGQDVALRCDPISGHVSLYWYRQALGQGPEFLTYFNYEAQQDKSGLPNDRFSAERPEGSISTLTIQRTEQRDSAMYRCASSPTGLATKPYNEQFFGPGTRLTVL.

The chain carries TRBV20-1 and TRBJ1-1; D may be TRBD1 (5 bases). Trimming removed 5 bases at V and 3 bases at J, with 7 bases between. This CDR3 has 11 residues. CDR1 DFQATT and CDR2 SNEGSKA come from the germline V gene (reference sequence). CDR3 amino acids: CSAHRYTEAFF. CDR3 DNA: TGCAGTGCTCACAGGTACACTGAAGCTTTCTTT.

The chain links TRBV5-1 to TRBJ2-1, with 9 bases matching TRBD1. Germline CDR1 SGHRS, CDR2 YFSETQ. Trimming at V came to 5 bases and at J to 5 bases, leaving 5 bases not matched to a gene. This CDR3 contains 14 residues. The CDR3 loop reads CASREQGANNEQFF. The CDR3 DNA follows: TGCGCCAGCAGGGAACAGGGGGCTAACAATGAGCAGTTCTTC.

This clone is a singleton in its sample. This chain uses TRBV7-2 with TRBJ2-7, with TRBD2 as a possible D gene (5 bases). Germline V gene data show CDR1 as SGHTA and CDR2 as FQGNSA. With 2 bases removed from V and 7 bases from J, the gap between germline ends came to 12 bases. The CDR3 has 13 amino acids. The chain's CDR3 is CASSLYEGWEQYF. CDR3 nucleotide sequence: TGTGCCAGCAGCTTATACGAGGGATGGGAGCAGTACTTC. The whole variable domain, remainder taken from reference TRBV7-2 and TRBJ2-7, is GAGVSQSPSNKVTEKGKDVELRCDPISGHTALYWYRQSLGQGLEFLIYFQGNSAPDKSGLPSDRFSAERTGGSVSTLTIQRTQQEDSAVYLCASSLYEGWEQYFGPGTRLTVT.

The rearrangement joins TRBV12-5 to TRBJ2-5; 7 positions match TRBD2. Germline V lookup: CDR1 LGHNT, CDR2 FRNRAP. Unmatched junction bases numbered 9, after V lost 4 bases and J lost 1 base. CDR3 length equals 16 residues. CDR3 sequence (DNA): TGTGCTAGTGGTTCGGTAGGGGAGGGTCTCCAAGAGACCCAGTACTTC. Translating it yields CASGSVGEGLQETQYF.